This T cell receptor beta chain was documented in a study of control samples from healthy donors and cancer patients. CDR1 and CDR2 from the germline V gene are PRHDT and FYEKMQ (reference sequence). This CDR3 region has 13 residues. V lost 0 bases and J lost 11, with 10 bases in between. Using immunoSEQ multiplex PCR, the repertoire was profiled, and TCRdb retains in-frame clones only, with some absent. The table shows roughly 120,000 clones, with 88% occurring only once. The sample was blood. The chain uses TRBV13 and TRBJ1-4; D is undetermined. The TCR sequence derives from a woman between 65 and 79 years old in good health. This chain's CDR3 is CASSLGLGQKLFF. The CDR3 DNA sequence: TGTGCCAGCAGCTTAGGTTTGGGTCAGAAACTGTTTTTT.